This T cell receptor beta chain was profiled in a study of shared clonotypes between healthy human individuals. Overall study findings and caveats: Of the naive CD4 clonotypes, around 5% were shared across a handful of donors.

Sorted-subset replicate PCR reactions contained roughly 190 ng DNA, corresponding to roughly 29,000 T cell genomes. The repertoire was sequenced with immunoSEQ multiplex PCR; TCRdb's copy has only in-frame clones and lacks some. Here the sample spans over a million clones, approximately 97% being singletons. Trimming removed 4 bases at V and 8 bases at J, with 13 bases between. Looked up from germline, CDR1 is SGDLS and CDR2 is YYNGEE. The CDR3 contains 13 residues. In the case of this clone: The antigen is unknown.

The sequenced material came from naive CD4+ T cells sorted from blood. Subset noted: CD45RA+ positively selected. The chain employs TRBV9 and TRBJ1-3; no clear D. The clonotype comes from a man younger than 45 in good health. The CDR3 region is CASSTRPSDTIYF. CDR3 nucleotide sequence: TGTGCCAGCAGCACCCGACCGTCGGACACCATATATTTT.